These T cell receptor beta chains were read from a single sample in a study of blood T cell repertoires in COVID-19. Profiling relied on immunoSEQ multiplex PCR, and the TCRdb table lists in-frame clones only, not all of them. Of roughly 140,000 clones in the sample, 65% to 90% were seen once. The source material was peripheral blood. All receptors come from a man in his sixties or seventies with acute or convalescent COVID-19. CDR3s include the opening cysteine and the closing phenylalanine or tryptophan. A D gene is named only where the DNA matches it firmly. Part of the rows lack a size; the others show once, few, many or a class for expanded clones.

CDR3 DNA	CDR3 protein	V gene	J gene	D gene	clone size
TGTGCCAGCAGCGCCTCGACAGGTTCGAATTCACCCCTCCACTTT	CASSASTGSNSPLHF	TRBV5-4	TRBJ1-6	NA	NA
TGTGCCAGCAGTTTCCAACTAGGAGGTGGAGAGACCCAGTACTTC	CASSFQLGGGETQYF	TRBV27	TRBJ2-5	NA	NA
TGTGCCAGCGCCCGGGTTCTCCAGGGGGAAGGCAATCAGCCCCAGCATTTT	CASARVLQGEGNQPQHF	TRBV10-3	TRBJ1-5	TRBD1	NA
TGTGCCAGCAGTTTCCGTGCGCGGGGTGAAGCTTTCTTT	CASSFRARGEAFF	TRBV6-5	TRBJ1-1	NA	NA
TGTGCCAGCAGTCTACAGGGGACTGCTAACTATGGCTACACCTTC	CASSLQGTANYGYTF	TRBV6-5	TRBJ1-2	TRBD1	NA
TGTGCCAGCAGCCCAAGACAGGGCATGAACACTGAAGCTTTCTTT	CASSPRQGMNTEAFF	TRBV9	TRBJ1-1	TRBD1	NA
TGTGCCAGCTCGCGATCTCAGGGGAAATCGAACCACGAGCAGTACTTC	CASSRSQGKSNHEQYF	TRBV18	TRBJ2-7	NA	NA
TGTGCCAGCAGCTTAACGGGAGTGAACACCGGGGAGCTGTTTTTT	CASSLTGVNTGELFF	TRBV7-3	TRBJ2-2	NA	NA
TGTGCCAGCAGCGTAGTCGCGGGAGCAAAAGGAGTGTCCTTCGATGAGCAGTTCTTC	CASSVVAGAKGVSFDEQFF	TRBV9	TRBJ2-1	TRBD2	NA
TGTGCCAGTAGCGACTATCCTAGCACAGATACGCAGTATTTT	CASSDYPSTDTQYF	TRBV19	TRBJ2-3	NA	once
TGTGCCAGCAGCGTAGATTTGCGGGAGTCCGGGGAGCTGTTTTTT	CASSVDLRESGELFF	TRBV9	TRBJ2-2	TRBD2	NA
TGTGCCAGCAGTTACTCGATACCGGGGGGCTACACCTTC	CASSYSIPGGYTF	TRBV6-5	TRBJ1-2	NA	NA
TGTGCCAGCAGGGGGCGCACCGGGGAGCTGTTTTTT	CASRGRTGELFF	TRBV5-6	TRBJ2-2	NA	NA
TGTGCCAGCAGCGTAGATGACAGCAAACCCATGAACACTGAAGCTTTCTTT	CASSVDDSKPMNTEAFF	TRBV9	TRBJ1-1	NA	once
TGTGCCAGCAGTTCGATTAGCGGGTACGAGCAGTACTTC	CASSSISGYEQYF	TRBV27	TRBJ2-7	TRBD2	NA
TGTGCCAGCAGCTTAAGGACTAGCCGATACAATGAGCAGTTCTTC	CASSLRTSRYNEQFF	TRBV13	TRBJ2-1	TRBD2	NA
TGTGCCAGCAGTCTACATCAGGGGAACACTGAAGCTTTCTTT	CASSLHQGNTEAFF	TRBV28	TRBJ1-1	NA	NA
TGTGCCAGCAGTGTCGCGACAGGGGTCTACGAGCAGTACTTC	CASSVATGVYEQYF	TRBV2	TRBJ2-7	TRBD1	few
TGTGCCAGCAGTCCTCTCACAGGGCCCCTCCACTTT	CASSPLTGPLHF	TRBV27	TRBJ1-6	NA	NA
TGCGCCAGCAGCGACACAGGACGCAATCAGCCCCAGCATTTT	CASSDTGRNQPQHF	TRBV4-1	TRBJ1-5	NA	many
TGTGCCAGCAGCGAACAGGGAGGGGGTGCAGATACGCAGTATTTT	CASSEQGGGADTQYF	TRBV7-3	TRBJ2-3	NA	NA
TGTGCCAGCAGCTCCGGACTAGCGGGGACCGGGGAGCTGTTTTTT	CASSSGLAGTGELFF	TRBV5-4	TRBJ2-2	TRBD2	few
TGTGCCAGTAGTATAGGTACAGATATCTATCAGCCCCAGCATTTT	CASSIGTDIYQPQHF	TRBV19	TRBJ1-5	NA	NA
TGTGCCAGCAGCCCCGAGGGAGCTAGCGGGAGTGCCGGGGAGCTGTTTTTT	CASSPEGASGSAGELFF	TRBV7-9	TRBJ2-2	TRBD2	NA
TGTGCCAGCAGCCTAGAAGCGGGAGGGCCGGTAAGGGCCAAAAACATTCAGTACTTC	CASSLEAGGPVRAKNIQYF	TRBV7-3	TRBJ2-4	TRBD2	NA